These 30 T cell receptor beta chains were all obtained from the same sample, sequenced in a study of response to subunit inactivated influenza vaccine. TCRdb re-called the RT-PCR reads with MiXCR, one entry per CDR3 protein. The sample lists 650,000 to 800,000 distinct CDR3 sequences, around a sixth occurring once. The specimen was PBMCs from blood, collected 5 days after vaccination. Receptor source: a man in his forties or fifties who received an inactivated influenza vaccine.

The chain combines TRBV12-3 or TRBV12-4 with TRBJ2-1, with D perhaps TRBD2 (6 bases). CDR3 length: 16 amino acids. Trimming cost V 8 bases and J 4 bases, with 21 bases left between them. CDR3 in DNA: TGTGCCAGCGGCCGCCGTAGCGGTCGGCCTTACAATGAGCAGTTCTTC. It codes for CASGRRSGRPYNEQFF.

The chain uses TRBV10-3 and TRBJ2-5, with D perhaps TRBD1 (5 bases). CDR1 is ENHRY and CDR2 is SYGVKD in the germline V gene. V was trimmed by 3 bases and J by 3 bases, leaving 5 bases between them. The CDR3 totals 12 residues. Here the CDR3 DNA reads TGTGCCATCAGTGAACAGGAAGAGACCCAGTACTTC. As protein: CAISEQEETQYF.

The rearrangement links TRBV12-3 or TRBV12-4 to TRBJ2-7; possible D gene TRBD2, 5 bases. V was shortened by 6 bases and J by 7 bases, with 13 bases between the two germline ends. This CDR3 contains 12 residues. The CDR3 loop reads CASSGSSGEQYF. CDR3 in DNA: TGTGCCAGCAGCGGCTCCTCGGGAGAGCAGTACTTC.

This clonotype was observed a few times. This chain connects TRBV30 to TRBJ2-3; D remains ambiguous. The CDR3 runs 13 residues. Germline V gives CDR1 GTSNPN, CDR2 SVGIG (reference sequence). Trimming shortened V by 2 bases and J by 5 bases, and 11 bases separated the two germline ends. The CDR3 bases are TGTGCCTGGAGTTTAACGGGTCGAGATACGCAGTATTTT. This gives the protein CAWSLTGRDTQYF.

The chain carries TRBV6-2 or TRBV6-3 and TRBJ2-3; tentatively, D is TRBD2 (5 bases). Trimming left V 2 bases short and J 5 bases short, with 11 bases between. The CDR3 loop spans 14 amino acids. Germline CDR1 reads MNHEY; CDR2 reads SVGEGT. In DNA form, the CDR3 reads TGTGCCAGCAGTTACGCCAGCCGGGGAGATACGCAGTATTTT. Protein product: CASSYASRGDTQYF.

This clonotype was seen ten or more times. The chain recombines TRBV12-3 or TRBV12-4 with TRBJ2-1; no clear D. Trimming took off 4 bases at V and 8 bases at J, with 12 bases between the two ends. CDR3 size: 13 residues. This CDR3 is CASSSVLLHEQFF. The CDR3 nucleotides read TGTGCCAGCAGTTCGGTGCTTCTCCATGAGCAGTTCTTC.

This clonotype was seen more than once but under ten times. The chain combines TRBV5-5 with TRBJ2-2, with 10 bases matching TRBD1. CDR1 is SGHKS and CDR2 is YYEKEE in the germline V gene (reference sequence). The V and J ends lost 1 base and 6 bases, in that order; junction bases with no gene match: 3. CDR3 size: 15 residues. The CDR3 here is CASSLRQGAPGELFF. The CDR3 DNA reads TGTGCCAGCAGCTTGAGACAGGGGGCGCCCGGGGAGCTGTTTTTT.

The V gene is TRBV7-2, the J gene TRBJ2-3; 7 nucleotides line up with TRBD1. V shed 2 bases, J shed 1 base, and the junction held 3 bases outside the gene matches. Germline CDR1 SGHTA, CDR2 FQGNSA. CDR3 length: 15 amino acids. The CDR3 nucleotides read TGTGCCAGCAGCTTAAAGGGGGCGCGCACAGATACGCAGTATTTT. This gives the protein CASSLKGARTDTQYF.

Ten or more counts support this clonotype. The rearrangement joins TRBV10-3 to TRBJ2-3, with D uncertain. Per germline, CDR1 ENHRY and CDR2 SYGVKD. The ends were cut back, 5 bases at V and 0 bases at J, with 3 bases in the middle. The CDR3 has 12 residues. This CDR3 reads CAISSSTDTQYF. The DNA for the CDR3 is TGTGCCATCAGTTCTAGCACAGATACGCAGTATTTT.

This clonotype occurred a few times. The chain recombines TRBV12-3 or TRBV12-4 with TRBJ2-2; tentatively, D is TRBD2 (6 bases). This CDR3 spans 16 amino acids. The V and J ends lost 7 bases and 4 bases respectively, with 19 bases between them. The CDR3 DNA sequence: TGTGCCAGCACTTTCGGACCGGGGGTTGGCACCGGGGAGCTGTTTTTT. The encoded protein is CASTFGPGVGTGELFF.

The table lists this clonotype with a few counts. The gene calls are TRBV12-3 or TRBV12-4 and TRBJ2-1, with D perhaps TRBD2 (5 bases). Trimming pared 4 bases from V and 9 bases from J, leaving 10 bases between. This CDR3 has 12 amino acids. CDR3 coding DNA: TGTGCCAGCAGTTCCCCCGAGGGTGAGCAGTTCTTC. Translated: CASSSPEGEQFF.

Many counts were recorded for this clonotype. The rearrangement links TRBV29-1 to TRBJ2-1, with unresolved D. The germline gives CDR1 SQVTM, CDR2 ANQGSEA. Trimming shortened V by 2 bases and J by 0 bases, and 8 bases separated the two germline ends. This CDR3 is built from 14 residues. The CDR3 nucleotides are TGCAGCGTTGAAATCCGGAGCTCCTACAATGAGCAGTTCTTC. Translated: CSVEIRSSYNEQFF.

This clonotype showed up many times. This chain uses TRBV12-3 or TRBV12-4 with TRBJ2-5, with D tentatively TRBD1 (6 bases). The CDR3 is made up of 17 amino acids. Deletions cut 5 bases from V and 10 bases from J, with 29 bases between. CDR3 coding DNA: TGTGCCAGCAGTCCCGACATCACCGGGACACTGAAGGGGGTCCAGTACTTC. It encodes CASSPDITGTLKGVQYF.

The gene calls are TRBV4-3 and TRBJ2-7; 8 bases are shared with TRBD2. The CDR3 spans 16 residues. The germline V gene has CDR1 LGHNA and CDR2 YSLEER. Losses at the gene ends were 4 bases for V and 2 bases for J; bases not matched to a gene: 10. CDR3 nucleotides: TGCGCCAGCAGCCTAACTAGCACGGGACTAGCCTACGAGCAGTACTTC. Translating it yields CASSLTSTGLAYEQYF.

J is TRBJ2-3 and V is TRBV9, with TRBD2 matching 10 bases. This CDR3 has 15 amino acids. The germline CDR1 and CDR2 sequences are SGDLS and YYNGEE. The trim removed 3 bases at V and 2 bases at J, leaving 3 bases unmatched. CDR3 sequence (DNA): TGTGCCAGCAGCGCTAGCGGGGGACACACAGATACGCAGTATTTT. This sequence encodes CASSASGGHTDTQYF. Supplemented by reference TRBV9 and TRBJ2-3, the full variable domain reads DSGVTQTPKHLITATGQRVTLRCSPRSGDLSVYWYQQSLDQGLQFLIQYYNGEERAKGNILERFSAQQFPDLHSELNLSSLELGDSALYFCASSASGGHTDTQYFGPGTRLTVL.

This clonotype was seen ten or more times. This rearrangement joins TRBV18 to TRBJ2-3; D not certain. CDR3 length: 13 amino acids. Trimming pared 8 bases from V and 3 bases from J, leaving 12 bases between. From germline, CDR1 is KGHSH and CDR2 LQKENI. CDR3 nucleotide sequence: TGTGCCAGCAGTCCGCCCGGTACAGATACGCAGTATTTT. Amino acids: CASSPPGTDTQYF.

The CDR3 nucleotides are TGTGCCACCAGCAGGGAAACAGTCACACAGGGCTATGGCTACACCTTC. It encodes CATSRETVTQGYGYTF. V usage is TRBV15 and J usage is TRBJ1-2, with D maybe TRBD1 (6 bases). Between the trimmed V and J ends, which lost 3 bases and 4 bases, there was a span of 18 bases. Germline V gives CDR1 LNHNV, CDR2 YYDKDF (reference sequence). The CDR3 extends over 16 amino acids.

J is TRBJ2-2 and V is TRBV6-6; D ambiguous. The germline V gene has CDR1 MNHNY and CDR2 SVGAGI (reference sequence). CDR3 size: 12 residues. Trimming stripped 6 bases from V and 5 bases from J, with 7 bases between. This CDR3 reads CASSQRTGELFF. The CDR3 DNA reads TGTGCCAGCAGCCAACGTACCGGGGAGCTGTTTTTT.

In this sample, this clonotype turned up a few times. This chain connects TRBV7-9 to TRBJ2-5; no clear D gene. V was trimmed by 4 bases and J by 5 bases, leaving 5 bases between them. CDR1 is SEHNR and CDR2 is FQNEAQ in the germline V gene (reference sequence). The CDR3 has 11 residues. The DNA of the CDR3 is TGTGCCAGCAGCTCGTGGGAGACCCAGTACTTC. Residues: CASSSWETQYF.

This clonotype came up many times. This chain uses TRBV12-3 or TRBV12-4 with TRBJ2-3, with D possibly being TRBD1 (5 bases). V lost 3 bases and J lost 6, with 7 bases in between. CDR3 length equals 12 residues. The CDR3 sequence is CASSFSGDTQYF. The CDR3 DNA reads as TGTGCCAGCAGTTTTTCAGGGGATACGCAGTATTTT.

The genes are TRBV15 and TRBJ2-1; tentative D call: TRBD2 (6 bases). Trimming took 3 bases from V and 4 from J, leaving 22 bases between them. The CDR3 spans 18 residues. CDR1 LNHNV and CDR2 YYDKDF come from the germline V gene (reference sequence). CDR3: CATSRFSEGPLQYNEQFF. The CDR3, as DNA: TGTGCCACCAGCAGGTTTTCGGAGGGGCCTCTGCAATACAATGAGCAGTTCTTC.

Only one count was recorded for this clonotype. This chain uses TRBV4-3 with TRBJ2-7, with 11 bases lining up with TRBD2. This CDR3 contains 17 residues. The germline V gene has CDR1 LGHNA and CDR2 YSLEER. V trimming: 1 base; J trimming: 0 bases; junction bases outside the gene matches: 5. The CDR3 loop reads CASSQVAGTSGSYEQYF. DNA for the CDR3: TGCGCCAGCAGCCAAGTAGCCGGGACTAGCGGCTCCTACGAGCAGTACTTC.

The chain couples TRBV6-5 to TRBJ2-3; no firm D call. Trimming left V 0 bases short and J 2 bases short, with 12 bases between. The CDR3 totals 16 residues. Looked up from germline, CDR1 is MNHEY and CDR2 is SVGAGI. The CDR3 is CASSYSTAEPTDTQYF. The CDR3 DNA reads as TGTGCCAGCAGTTACTCGACGGCAGAGCCCACAGATACGCAGTATTTT.

The V gene is TRBV18, the J gene TRBJ2-7; D gene ambiguous. The V gene lost 6 bases and the J gene lost 6 bases, with 12 bases spanning the gap. The CDR3 extends over 12 amino acids. Germline values: CDR1 KGHSH, CDR2 LQKENI. CDR3 DNA: TGTGCCAGCTCCAACCCCCCCGTCGAGCAGTACTTC. Translated: CASSNPPVEQYF.

This clonotype was detected a few times. The chain combines TRBV20-1 with TRBJ2-4; maybe TRBD1 (5 bases). V lost 1 base, J lost 0 bases, and 10 bases lay in between. The CDR3 length is 15 residues. Germline V gives CDR1 DFQATT, CDR2 SNEGSKA (reference sequence). The chain's CDR3 is CSARGIRVAKNIQYF. DNA of the CDR3: TGCAGTGCTAGAGGCATCAGGGTAGCCAAAAACATTCAGTACTTC.

The genes are TRBV12-5 and TRBJ2-1; 7 bases are shared with TRBD1. CDR3 size: 15 residues. Germline-derived CDR1 and CDR2 are LGHNT and FRNRAP. Trimming at V came to 7 bases and at J to 4 bases, leaving 10 bases not matched to a gene. CDR3 in amino acids: CASVGLGTDYNEQFF. CDR3 DNA: TGTGCTAGTGTTGGTCTCGGGACAGATTACAATGAGCAGTTCTTC.

This clonotype was seen many times. The V gene is TRBV20-1, the J gene TRBJ1-5, with 8 bases identical to TRBD1. Germline V gene data show CDR1 as DFQATT and CDR2 as SNEGSKA (reference sequence). CDR3 length equals 15 residues. V shed 3 bases, J shed 7 bases, and the junction held 11 bases outside the gene matches. Here the CDR3 DNA reads TGCAGTGCTAGTGCCGGACAGGGCTCATACCAGCCCCAGCATTTT. Its protein product is CSASAGQGSYQPQHF.

This clonotype was found many times. The chain employs TRBV6-1 and TRBJ2-2, with D possibly matching TRBD2 (5 bases). Germline V gives CDR1 MNHNS, CDR2 SASEGT. The CDR3 has 15 amino acids. The V gene lost 5 bases and the J gene lost 4 bases, with 14 bases spanning the gap. The CDR3 is CASSPLSGITGELFF. In DNA form, the CDR3 reads TGTGCCAGCAGTCCGTTATCGGGGATCACCGGGGAGCTGTTTTTT.

The chain employs TRBV10-1 and TRBJ2-2, with D perhaps TRBD1 (7 bases). V was clipped by 4 bases and J by 5 bases, with 11 bases between them. In germline, CDR1 is WNHNN, CDR2 SYGVQD (reference sequence). CDR3 length: 14 amino acids. In DNA, the CDR3 is TGCGCCAGCAGTGGGGCAGGGGGGACCGGGGAGCTGTTTTTT. It translates to CASSGAGGTGELFF.

This clonotype has just a few counts. J is TRBJ2-1 and V is TRBV9; D is possibly TRBD2 (5 bases). Germline CDR1 is SGDLS and CDR2 is YYNGEE. V lost 2 bases, J lost 1 base, and 13 bases lay in between. This CDR3 region has 16 residues. CDR3 in amino acids: CASSVKRSLSYNEQFF. Here the CDR3 DNA reads TGTGCCAGCAGCGTGAAGCGGTCTTTGTCCTACAATGAGCAGTTCTTC.